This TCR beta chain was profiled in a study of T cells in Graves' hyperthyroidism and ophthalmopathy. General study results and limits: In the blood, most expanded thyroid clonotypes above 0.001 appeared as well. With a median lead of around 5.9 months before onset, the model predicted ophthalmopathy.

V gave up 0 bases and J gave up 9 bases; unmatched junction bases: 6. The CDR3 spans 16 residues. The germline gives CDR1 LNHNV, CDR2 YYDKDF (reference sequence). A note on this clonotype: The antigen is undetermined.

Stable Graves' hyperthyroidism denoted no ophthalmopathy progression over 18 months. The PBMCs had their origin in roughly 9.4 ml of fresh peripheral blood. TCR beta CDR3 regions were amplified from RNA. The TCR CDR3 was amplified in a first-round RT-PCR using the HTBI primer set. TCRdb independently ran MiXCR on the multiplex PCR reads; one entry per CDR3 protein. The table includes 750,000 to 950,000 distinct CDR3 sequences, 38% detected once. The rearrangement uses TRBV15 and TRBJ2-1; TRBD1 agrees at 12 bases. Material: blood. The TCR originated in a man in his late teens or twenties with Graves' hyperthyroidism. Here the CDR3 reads CATSREGDRGLGEQFF. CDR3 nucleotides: TGTGCCACCAGCAGAGAGGGGGACAGGGGGCTAGGTGAGCAGTTCTTC.